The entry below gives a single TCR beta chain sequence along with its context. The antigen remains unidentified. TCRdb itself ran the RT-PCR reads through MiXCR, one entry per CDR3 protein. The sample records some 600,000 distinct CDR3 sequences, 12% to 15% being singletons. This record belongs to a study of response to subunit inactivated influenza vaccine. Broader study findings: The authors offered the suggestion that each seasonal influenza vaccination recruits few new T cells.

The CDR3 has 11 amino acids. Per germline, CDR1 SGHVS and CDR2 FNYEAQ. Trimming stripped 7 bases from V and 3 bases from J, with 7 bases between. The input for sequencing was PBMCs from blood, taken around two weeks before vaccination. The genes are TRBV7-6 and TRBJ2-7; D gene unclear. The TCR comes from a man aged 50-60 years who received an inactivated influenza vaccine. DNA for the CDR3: TGTGCCAGCACCGGTTTCTACGAGCAGTACTTC. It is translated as CASTGFYEQYF.